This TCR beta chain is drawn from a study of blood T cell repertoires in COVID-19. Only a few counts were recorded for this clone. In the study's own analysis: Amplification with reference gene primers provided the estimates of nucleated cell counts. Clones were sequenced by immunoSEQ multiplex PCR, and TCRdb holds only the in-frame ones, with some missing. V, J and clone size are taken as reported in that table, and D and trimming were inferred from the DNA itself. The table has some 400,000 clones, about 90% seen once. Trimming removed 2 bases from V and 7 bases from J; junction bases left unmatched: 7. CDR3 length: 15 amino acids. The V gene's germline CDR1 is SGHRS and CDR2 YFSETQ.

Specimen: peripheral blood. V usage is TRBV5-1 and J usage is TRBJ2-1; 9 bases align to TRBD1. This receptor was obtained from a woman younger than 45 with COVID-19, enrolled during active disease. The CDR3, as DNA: TGCGCCAGCAGCTTCGCCGGGACAGGGCCAAATGAGCAGTTCTTC. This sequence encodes CASSFAGTGPNEQFF.